Reported below is one T cell receptor (beta chain). The antigen is unknown. The sample is drawn from a study of cytomegalovirus exposure and HLA in healthy donors. Turning to the study itself: Sequencing of about 179 million T cells in an earlier analysis found roughly 120 million unique TCR beta sequences.

Study-level points and caveats: Rare TCR sequences predominated, though certain public TCRs were found in many donors.

Primers: 60 Vbeta forward and 13 Jbeta reverse. TCRdb's copy holds only in-frame clones and misses some; the assay was immunoSEQ multiplex PCR. The sample consists of roughly 180,000 clones, just under 80% of them appearing once. This CDR3 contains 11 residues. V lost 7 bases and J 4 bases, leaving 7 bases between the germline ends. Germline V gene data show CDR1 as ENHRY and CDR2 as SYGVKD. The receptor was isolated from a woman aged 30 to 39 in good health and CMV-seronegative. The sequencing sample was made of PBMCs. The chain uses TRBV10-3 and TRBJ1-1; D might be TRBD1 (5 bases). For the CDR3, the DNA is TGTGCCATCACGGGGGGCACTGAAGCTTTCTTT. Its translation is CAITGGTEAFF.